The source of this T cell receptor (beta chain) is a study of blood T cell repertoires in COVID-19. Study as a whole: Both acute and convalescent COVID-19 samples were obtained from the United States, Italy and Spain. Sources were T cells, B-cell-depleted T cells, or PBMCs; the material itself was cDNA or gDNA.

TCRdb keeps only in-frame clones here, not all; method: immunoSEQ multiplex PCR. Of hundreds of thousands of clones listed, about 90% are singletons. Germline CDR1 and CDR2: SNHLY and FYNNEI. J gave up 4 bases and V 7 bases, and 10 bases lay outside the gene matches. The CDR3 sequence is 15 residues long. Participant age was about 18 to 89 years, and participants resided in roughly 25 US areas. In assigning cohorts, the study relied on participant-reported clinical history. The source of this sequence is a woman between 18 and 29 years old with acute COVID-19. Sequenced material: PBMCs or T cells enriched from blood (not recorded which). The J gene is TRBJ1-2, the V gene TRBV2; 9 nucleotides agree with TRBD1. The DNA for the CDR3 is TGTGCCAGCAAACCTAGACAGGGGGAGAGCTATGGCTACACCTTC. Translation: CASKPRQGESYGYTF.